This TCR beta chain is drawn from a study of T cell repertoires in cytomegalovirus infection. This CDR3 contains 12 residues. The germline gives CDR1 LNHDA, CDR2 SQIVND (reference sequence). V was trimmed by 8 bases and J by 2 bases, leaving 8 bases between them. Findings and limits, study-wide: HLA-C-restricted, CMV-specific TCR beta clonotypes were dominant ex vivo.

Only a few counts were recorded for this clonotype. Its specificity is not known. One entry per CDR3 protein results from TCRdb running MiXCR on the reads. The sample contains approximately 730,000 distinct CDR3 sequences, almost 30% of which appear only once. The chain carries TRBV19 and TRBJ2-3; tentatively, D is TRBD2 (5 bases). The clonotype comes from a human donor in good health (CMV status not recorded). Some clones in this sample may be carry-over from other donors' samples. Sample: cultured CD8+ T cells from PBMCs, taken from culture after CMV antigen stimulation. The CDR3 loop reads CASLGLTDTQYF. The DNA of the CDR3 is TGTGCCAGTCTCGGACTCACAGATACGCAGTATTTT.